This T cell receptor beta chain was documented in a study of blood T cell repertoires in COVID-19. Study-level information: The United States, Italy and Spain were the sources of the acute and convalescent COVID-19 samples. Sources were T cells, B-cell-depleted T cells, or PBMCs; the material itself was cDNA or gDNA.

Original analysis: From reference gene primer amplification, estimates of nucleated cell counts were derived. The repertoire was sequenced with immunoSEQ multiplex PCR; TCRdb's copy has only in-frame clones and lacks some. V and J calls and clone size are as listed in that table; D and trimming were resolved from the DNA. The table includes hundreds of thousands of clones, roughly nine tenths detected once. Per germline, CDR1 SGHRS and CDR2 YFSETQ. The CDR3 runs 14 residues. The V gene end was trimmed by 4 bases and the J gene end by 10 bases; junction bases not matched to a gene: 10. Two consecutive negative NP/OP PCR tests, clearance, or resolved symptoms defined Cohort 3 recovery.

The sequenced material came from PBMCs or T cells enriched from blood (not recorded which). V usage is TRBV5-1 and J usage is TRBJ2-1; TRBD2 matches at 8 bases. The TCR was taken from a woman aged 25 to 45 who had recovered from COVID-19. The CDR3: CASSRGGPGPEQFF. The CDR3 region has the DNA TGCGCCAGCAGCCGGGGGGGGCCGGGACCCGAGCAGTTCTTC.